What follows describes a single T cell receptor beta chain. This entry is derived from a study of cytomegalovirus exposure and HLA in healthy donors. PCR employed 60 Vbeta and 13 Jbeta primers. Here immunoSEQ multiplex PCR was the method, and the copy in TCRdb shows in-frame clones only, minus some. The sample holds about 160,000 clones, 75% to 90% seen once. Germline CDR1 MNHEY, CDR2 SVGAGI. This CDR3 contains 16 residues. V gave up 2 bases and J gave up 0 bases, with 11 bases separating them. The chain links TRBV6-5 to TRBJ2-1; perhaps TRBD1 as D (6 bases). The sequence derives from a human donor in good health. The specimen sequenced was PBMCs. CDR3 loop: CASSYVDRSSYNEQFF. CDR3 DNA: TGTGCCAGCAGTTACGTAGACAGGAGCTCCTACAATGAGCAGTTCTTC.